This T cell receptor beta chain emerged from a study of blood T cell repertoires in COVID-19. Whole-study context: Samples representing acute and convalescent COVID-19 were sourced from the United States, Italy and Spain. T cells, B-cell-depleted T cells, or PBMCs supplied cDNA or gDNA.

CDR3 length: 16 amino acids. The germline V gene has CDR1 MGHRA and CDR2 YSYEKL. V was shortened by 4 bases and J by 0 bases, with 13 bases between the two germline ends. In the study's own analysis: Estimated nucleated cell counts came from reference gene primer amplification. Sequencing was performed with immunoSEQ multiplex PCR; in TCRdb, only in-frame clones are kept and a portion is missing. The V and J calls and clone size come from that table; D and trimming were worked out from the DNA. The sample holds fewer than 500,000 clones, 75% to 90% seen once. J is TRBJ2-1 and V is TRBV4-1; weak D call: TRBD1 (6 bases). Sequenced input: peripheral blood. The TCR comes from a young woman with acute or convalescent COVID-19. DNA for the CDR3: TGCGCCAGCAGCCCGCAACAGGGATTCTCCTACAATGAGCAGTTCTTC. Its translation: CASSPQQGFSYNEQFF.